This T cell receptor beta chain was obtained from a study of control samples from healthy donors and cancer patients. The CDR3 covers 15 residues. Germline values: CDR1 MGHRA, CDR2 YSYEKL. The V and J ends lost 6 bases and 5 bases respectively, with 19 bases between them. There are a few counts of this clone. TCRdb's table, derived via immunoSEQ multiplex PCR, lists solely in-frame clones and lacks some. The sample includes 65,000 to 80,000 clones, roughly 90% seen only once; the top ten take 1.9%. The sequence was collected from a woman aged 55-70 years with head and neck cancer. Sequences were obtained from PBMCs. The rearrangement joins TRBV4-1 to TRBJ2-5; TRBD2 is a possible D gene (5 bases). CDR3 protein: CASRPRGLQQETQYF. The CDR3 DNA reads TGCGCCAGCAGGCCTCGCGGGTTGCAGCAGGAGACCCAGTACTTC.